This T cell receptor (beta chain) appears in the sequencing data of a study of shared clonotypes between healthy human individuals. Findings and caveats of the study: A generally larger estimated richness was seen in naive subsets than in memory subsets. Clonotypes shared by all four donors outscored non-shared clonotypes in generation probability. Across a few donors, naive CD4 shared 4.5% to 6%, naive CD8 around 3.5%, memory CD4 over 2%, memory CD8 under 0.5%.

Naive CD8 populations comprised CD45RO-negative cells positively selected for CCR7, excluding terminally differentiated effector memory CD45RA+ cells. On this clone itself: Its antigen is unidentified.

Here immunoSEQ multiplex PCR was the method, and the copy in TCRdb shows in-frame clones only, minus some. The sample includes about 2.2 million clones, 93% of them seen just once. The specimen sequenced was naive CD8+ T cells from PBMCs. The sequence was collected from a man younger than 30 in good health. Some clones in this sample may be carry-over from other donors' samples.

Here the CDR3 DNA reads TGTGCCACAAAACCCGAGGTCGTGAACACCGGGGAGCTGTTTTTT. Translated, it gives CATKPEVVNTGELFF. This chain joins TRBV7-8 and TRBJ2-2; D is undetermined. Germline V lookup: CDR1 SGHVS, CDR2 FQNEAQ. The CDR3 consists of 15 residues. Trimming cost V 10 bases and J 1 base, with 16 bases left between them.